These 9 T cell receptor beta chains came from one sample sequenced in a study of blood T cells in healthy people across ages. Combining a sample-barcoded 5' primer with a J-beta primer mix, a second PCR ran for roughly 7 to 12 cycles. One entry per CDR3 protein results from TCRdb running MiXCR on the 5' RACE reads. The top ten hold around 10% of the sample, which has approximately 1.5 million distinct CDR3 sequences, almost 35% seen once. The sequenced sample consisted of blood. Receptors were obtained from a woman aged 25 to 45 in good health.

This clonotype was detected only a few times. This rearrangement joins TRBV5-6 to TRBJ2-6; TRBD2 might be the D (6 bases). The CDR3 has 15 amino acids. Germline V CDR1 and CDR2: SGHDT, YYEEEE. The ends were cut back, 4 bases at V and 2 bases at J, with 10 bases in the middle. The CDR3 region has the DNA TGTGCCAGCAGCGGGCCGGGGGCTGGGGCCAACGTCCTGACTTTC. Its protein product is CASSGPGAGANVLTF.

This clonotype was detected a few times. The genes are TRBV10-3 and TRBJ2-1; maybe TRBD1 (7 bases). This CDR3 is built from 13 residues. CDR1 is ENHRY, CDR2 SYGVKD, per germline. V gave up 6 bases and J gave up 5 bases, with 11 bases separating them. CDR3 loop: CAISPGGHNEQFF. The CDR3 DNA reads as TGTGCCATCAGCCCAGGGGGGCACAATGAGCAGTTCTTC.

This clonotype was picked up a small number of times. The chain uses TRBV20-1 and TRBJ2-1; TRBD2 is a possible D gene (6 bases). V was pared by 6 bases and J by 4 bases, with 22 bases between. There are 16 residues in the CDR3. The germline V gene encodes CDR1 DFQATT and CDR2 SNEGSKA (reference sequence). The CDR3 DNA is TGCAGTGCCTCACACCGGGATGGTAGCGGATACAATGAGCAGTTCTTC. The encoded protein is CSASHRDGSGYNEQFF.

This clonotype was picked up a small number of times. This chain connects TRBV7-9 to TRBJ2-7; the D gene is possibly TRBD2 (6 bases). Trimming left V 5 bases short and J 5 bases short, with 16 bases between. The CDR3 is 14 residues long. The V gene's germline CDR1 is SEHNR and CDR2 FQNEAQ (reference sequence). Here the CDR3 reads CASSTRLVFHEQYF. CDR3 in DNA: TGTGCCAGCAGCACCAGACTAGTTTTCCACGAGCAGTACTTC. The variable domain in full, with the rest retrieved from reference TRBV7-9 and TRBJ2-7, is DTGVSQNPRHKITKRGQNVTFRCDPISEHNRLYWYRQTLGQGPEFLTYFQNEAQLEKSRLLSDRFSAERPKGSFSTLEIQRTEQGDSAMYLCASSTRLVFHEQYFGPGTRLTVT.

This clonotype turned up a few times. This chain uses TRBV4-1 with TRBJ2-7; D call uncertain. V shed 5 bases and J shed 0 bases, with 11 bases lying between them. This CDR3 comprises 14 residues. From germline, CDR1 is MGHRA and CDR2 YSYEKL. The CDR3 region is CASSKTPTSYEQYF. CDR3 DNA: TGCGCCAGCAGCAAAACACCGACCTCCTACGAGCAGTACTTC.

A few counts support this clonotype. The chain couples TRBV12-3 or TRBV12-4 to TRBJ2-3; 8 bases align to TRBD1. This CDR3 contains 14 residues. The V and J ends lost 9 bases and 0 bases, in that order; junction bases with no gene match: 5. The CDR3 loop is CASCRDRSTDTQYF. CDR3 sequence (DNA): TGTGCCAGTTGTAGGGACAGGAGCACAGATACGCAGTATTTT.

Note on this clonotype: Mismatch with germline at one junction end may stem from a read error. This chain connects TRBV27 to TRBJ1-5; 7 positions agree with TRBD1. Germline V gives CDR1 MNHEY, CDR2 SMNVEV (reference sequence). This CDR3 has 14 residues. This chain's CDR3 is CASGLRQGLGPQHF. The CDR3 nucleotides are TGTGCCAGCGGTTTAAGACAGGGATTAGGGCCCCAGCATTTT.

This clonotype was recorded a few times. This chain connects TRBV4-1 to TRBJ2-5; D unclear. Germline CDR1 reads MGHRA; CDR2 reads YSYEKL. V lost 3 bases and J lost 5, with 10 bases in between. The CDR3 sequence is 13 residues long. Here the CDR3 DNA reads TGCGCCAGCAGCCAGTCGTTGGCGGAGACCCAGTACTTC. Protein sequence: CASSQSLAETQYF.

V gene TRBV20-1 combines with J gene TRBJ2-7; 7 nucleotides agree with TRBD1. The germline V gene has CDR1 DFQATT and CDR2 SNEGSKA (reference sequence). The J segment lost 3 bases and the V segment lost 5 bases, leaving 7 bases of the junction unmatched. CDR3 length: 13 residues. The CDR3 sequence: CSAGPQGVYEQYF. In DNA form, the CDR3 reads TGCAGTGCTGGCCCTCAGGGGGTCTACGAGCAGTACTTC.